These 28 T cell receptor beta chains share one sample of origin, sequenced in a study of shared T cell receptors in the human thymus. Some clones are missing from TCRdb's copy, which holds only in-frame ones; the method was immunoSEQ multiplex PCR. The repertoire holds hundreds of thousands of clones, with roughly 88% as singletons. The data were also submitted as part of a second study, on human thymus T cells.

Sequencing was performed on thymocytes. These receptor sequences come from a girl under three years old with a congenital heart defect.

This clone was recorded once. The rearrangement joins TRBV30 to TRBJ2-1; 7 bases agree with TRBD1. Germline CDR1 and CDR2: GTSNPN and SVGIG (reference sequence). With 1 base clipped from V and 2 bases from J, the junction kept 8 bases outside the gene matches. This CDR3 contains 16 residues. CDR3 residues: CAWSALARGPYNEQFF. The CDR3 nucleotides read TGTGCCTGGAGTGCATTAGCGAGGGGGCCCTACAATGAGCAGTTCTTC.

This clone has a single count. The chain's CDR3 is CASSLKFPKQKDYGYTF. Here the CDR3 DNA reads TGTGCCAGCAGCTTAAAGTTTCCGAAACAGAAAGACTATGGCTACACCTTC. V and J are TRBV7-2 and TRBJ1-2; D is unresolved. The CDR3 is 17 amino acids. CDR1 and CDR2 from the germline V gene are SGHTA and FQGNSA. Trimming shortened V by 2 bases and J by 3 bases, and 19 bases separated the two germline ends.

This clone was detected a few times. This sample includes further DNA sequences coding for the same CDR3. The chain uses TRBV5-6 and TRBJ1-4, with D perhaps TRBD1 (5 bases). In germline, CDR1 is SGHDT, CDR2 YYEEEE. The CDR3 totals 14 residues. Deletions cut 0 bases from V and 2 bases from J, with 5 bases between. Written as DNA, the CDR3 is TGTGCCAGCAGCTTGGGACAGACTAATGAAAAACTGTTTTTT. This codes for CASSLGQTNEKLFF.

The CDR3 region has the DNA TGTGCCAGCAGGGTCAAAATTAAACAGGGAATTACTCATCAGCCCCAGCATTTT. This gives the protein CASRVKIKQGITHQPQHF. The chain recombines TRBV2 with TRBJ1-5, with D possibly TRBD1 on 6 matching bases. Germline V lookup: CDR1 SNHLY, CDR2 FYNNEI. Deletions cut 6 bases from V and 5 bases from J, with 26 bases between. CDR3 size: 18 residues.

The chain joins TRBV4-3 to TRBJ2-1; 12 nucleotides align to TRBD2. V lost 4 bases and J lost 8; bases outside the gene matches: 12. The length of the CDR3 is 17 residues. Germline V CDR1 and CDR2: LGHNA, YSLEER. CDR3 coding DNA: TGCGCCAGCAGCCGAACAGAAACTAGCGGGGGGCGAGATGAGCAGTTCTTC. The encoded protein is CASSRTETSGGRDEQFF.

V gene TRBV5-1 combines with J gene TRBJ2-3, with TRBD2 identical over 13 bases. Unmatched junction bases numbered 4, after V lost 1 base and J lost 5 bases. In germline, CDR1 is SGHRS, CDR2 YFSETQ. The CDR3 contains 16 residues. CDR3 residues: CASSLKGTSGEDTQYF. CDR3 bases: TGCGCCAGCAGCTTGAAAGGGACTAGCGGGGAAGATACGCAGTATTTT.

This rearrangement joins TRBV28 to TRBJ2-1; D might be TRBD2 (6 bases). Deletions cut 3 bases from V and 7 bases from J, with 13 bases between. The V gene's germline CDR1 is MDHEN and CDR2 SYDVKM. The CDR3 runs 14 residues. The CDR3 protein is CASSFSAGWNEQFF. CDR3 nucleotides: TGTGCCAGCAGTTTCTCGGCGGGGTGGAATGAGCAGTTCTTC.

This chain links TRBV5-1 with TRBJ1-1, with a weak D call TRBD1 (5 bases). Looked up from germline, CDR1 is SGHRS and CDR2 is YFSETQ. The V end was cut by 4 bases, the J end by 1 base, with 14 bases between. There are 15 residues in the CDR3. The CDR3 DNA reads TGCGCCAGCAGCCTTTCAGGGCACCCGAACACTGAAGCTTTCTTT. It translates to CASSLSGHPNTEAFF.

V is TRBV10-3 and J is TRBJ1-2; 7 positions match TRBD1. Germline V CDR1 and CDR2: ENHRY, SYGVKD. This CDR3 is built from 15 residues. J was trimmed by 8 bases and V by 6 bases; bases with no gene match: 15. CDR3 nucleotides: TGTGCCATCAGCCTCGTTGACAGGGAGGTAAAGGGCTACACCTTC. Translating gives CAISLVDREVKGYTF.

This chain joins TRBV19 and TRBJ1-2, with TRBD1 matching 8 bases. From germline, CDR1 is LNHDA and CDR2 SQIVND (reference sequence). CDR3 length: 13 residues. V was pared by 5 bases and J by 9 bases, with 8 bases of the junction left unmatched. CDR3 residues: CASSHGQGGSYTF. The CDR3 DNA sequence: TGTGCCAGTAGTCACGGACAGGGTGGTAGCTACACCTTC.

This chain joins TRBV10-3 and TRBJ2-7; possible D gene TRBD2, 6 bases. The germline V and J ends were trimmed by 7 bases and 0 bases, with 19 bases remaining between them. The CDR3 totals 16 residues. The germline V gene encodes CDR1 ENHRY and CDR2 SYGVKD. For the CDR3, the DNA is TGTGCCATCACCCCTTCCTGGGGGGTTAGCTCCTACGAGCAGTACTTC. Protein: CAITPSWGVSSYEQYF.

This rearrangement joins TRBV5-1 to TRBJ1-6; TRBD1 agrees at 7 bases. The CDR3 loop spans 15 amino acids. V shed 2 bases, J shed 8 bases, and the junction held 7 bases outside the gene matches. Germline values: CDR1 SGHRS, CDR2 YFSETQ. CDR3 DNA sequence: TGCGCCAGCAGCTTTAACAGGGGTCTCGATTCACCCCTCCACTTT. Its protein product is CASSFNRGLDSPLHF.

The rearrangement uses TRBV27 and TRBJ2-7; TRBD2 agrees at 14 bases. Trimming cost V 5 bases and J 2 bases; bases outside gene matches: 5. The CDR3 spans 16 residues. Germline CDR1 is MNHEY and CDR2 is SMNVEV (reference sequence). The CDR3 bases are TGTGCCAGCAGTCCTCCGGGACTAGCGGGGGCCTACGAGCAGTACTTC. It specifies CASSPPGLAGAYEQYF.

V and J are TRBV6-6 and TRBJ1-1, with 7 bases identical to TRBD1. Germline loops: CDR1 MNHNY, CDR2 SVGAGI (reference sequence). The V gene end was trimmed by 5 bases and the J gene end by 0 bases; junction bases not matched to a gene: 6. CDR3 length: 15 residues. The CDR3 reads CASSHQGGLNTEAFF. CDR3 coding DNA: TGTGCCAGCAGTCATCAGGGGGGCTTGAACACTGAAGCTTTCTTT.

V is TRBV5-1 and J is TRBJ2-6; no firm D call. Germline CDR1 is SGHRS and CDR2 is YFSETQ. The CDR3 loop spans 18 amino acids. Trimming shortened V by 0 bases and J by 0 bases, and 13 bases separated the two germline ends. The CDR3 is CASSLDPLPLSGANVLTF. The CDR3, as DNA: TGCGCCAGCAGCTTGGATCCTCTCCCTCTCTCTGGGGCCAACGTCCTGACTTTC.

Only one count was recorded for this clone. The chain joins TRBV7-9 to TRBJ2-2, with D unresolved. Trimming cost V 5 bases and J 4 bases, with 11 bases left between them. The CDR3 runs to 14 residues. Germline loops: CDR1 SEHNR, CDR2 FQNEAQ (reference sequence). The CDR3 DNA reads as TGTGCCAGCAGCCCCAATCTAGGCACCGGGGAGCTGTTTTTT. This gives the protein CASSPNLGTGELFF.

The chain uses TRBV5-1 and TRBJ2-7; TRBD1 is a possible D gene (6 bases). V dropped 2 bases and J dropped 3 bases, with 15 bases sitting between them. The CDR3 totals 15 residues. The germline gives CDR1 SGHRS, CDR2 YFSETQ. This CDR3 is CASSLAKDRYYEQYF. CDR3 sequence (DNA): TGCGCCAGCAGCTTAGCGAAAGACAGGTACTACGAGCAGTACTTC.

The V and J genes are TRBV2 and TRBJ2-5; tentatively, D is TRBD2 (6 bases). Between the trimmed V and J ends, which lost 8 bases and 4 bases, there was a span of 17 bases. There are 14 residues in the CDR3. Germline CDR1 and CDR2: SNHLY and FYNNEI. The CDR3 protein is CASSRDLGRETQYF. In DNA form, the CDR3 reads TGTGCCAGCTCCCGGGACTTAGGTCGAGAGACCCAGTACTTC.

The rearrangement joins TRBV7-2 to TRBJ1-5; tentative D call: TRBD1 (6 bases). Germline V CDR1 and CDR2: SGHTA, FQGNSA. The CDR3 is made up of 15 amino acids. V was cut by 1 base and J by 5 bases, with 12 bases left in between. The DNA for the CDR3 is TGTGCCAGCAGCTTAGGCAGGGGAGTGGATCAGCCCCAGCATTTT. Its translation is CASSLGRGVDQPQHF.

V is TRBV5-6 and J is TRBJ2-5; weak D call: TRBD2 (5 bases). Germline CDR1 is SGHDT and CDR2 is YYEEEE. The V end was cut by 3 bases, the J end by 5 bases, with 8 bases between. This CDR3 has 12 amino acids. The CDR3 here is CASSSRGETQYF. The DNA of the CDR3 is TGTGCCAGCAGCTCCCGAGGGGAGACCCAGTACTTC.

This clone turned up a few times. V usage is TRBV9 and J usage is TRBJ2-1; 12 bases agree with TRBD2. The CDR3 contains 18 residues. Germline V gives CDR1 SGDLS, CDR2 YYNGEE. J lost 13 bases, V lost 3 bases, and 20 bases had no gene match. CDR3 protein: CASSASPTSGGEVTGQFF. DNA for the CDR3: TGTGCCAGCAGCGCCAGCCCGACTAGCGGGGGCGAGGTCACAGGTCAGTTCTTC.

The gene calls are TRBV19 and TRBJ1-1; 9 positions agree with TRBD1. Trimming cost V 3 bases and J 0 bases; bases outside gene matches: 14. Per germline, CDR1 LNHDA and CDR2 SQIVND (reference sequence). This CDR3 comprises 19 residues. The CDR3: CASSISPPGQGNMNTEAFF. The CDR3 bases are TGTGCCAGTAGTATTTCTCCACCGGGACAGGGCAATATGAACACTGAAGCTTTCTTT.

This chain links TRBV30 with TRBJ2-7; a weak D match, TRBD2 (6 bases). This CDR3 has 15 amino acids. V lost 3 bases, J lost 2 bases, and 17 bases lay in between. CDR1 is GTSNPN, CDR2 SVGIG, per germline (reference sequence). The chain's CDR3 is CAWRKSVRETYEQYF. The DNA for the CDR3 is TGTGCCTGGAGGAAGTCGGTACGGGAGACCTACGAGCAGTACTTC.

The chain is built from TRBV28 and TRBJ1-6; 7 positions match TRBD1. The CDR3 sequence is 15 residues long. With 3 bases clipped from V and 7 bases from J, the junction kept 6 bases outside the gene matches. Per germline, CDR1 MDHEN and CDR2 SYDVKM. Written as DNA, the CDR3 is TGTGCCAGCAGTTTCGGGGACAGCGGGAATTCACCCCTCCACTTT. It specifies CASSFGDSGNSPLHF.

The CDR3 sequence: CASSYSRGLENSPLHF. The CDR3 bases are TGTGCCAGCAGTTACTCGAGGGGGTTGGAGAATTCACCCCTCCACTTT. The rearrangement links TRBV6-5 to TRBJ1-6; tentatively, D is TRBD1 (6 bases). The ends were cut back, 0 bases at V and 7 bases at J, with 13 bases in the middle. From germline, CDR1 is MNHEY and CDR2 SVGAGI. CDR3 size: 16 residues.

A word on this clone: This CDR3 is also generated by other DNA sequences in the sample. This rearrangement joins TRBV5-1 to TRBJ1-2; 9 bases line up with TRBD1. CDR3 length: 14 amino acids. Trimming at V came to 1 base and at J to 2 bases, leaving 0 bases not matched to a gene. In germline, CDR1 is SGHRS, CDR2 YFSETQ. The CDR3 DNA reads as TGCGCCAGCAGCTTGACAGGGGGCAACTATGGCTACACCTTC. Its translation: CASSLTGGNYGYTF.

This chain links TRBV6-6 with TRBJ1-1, with 7 bases fitting TRBD1. Trimming removed 6 bases from V and 3 bases from J; junction bases left unmatched: 10. Germline V gene sequence: CDR1 MNHNY, CDR2 SVGAGI (reference sequence). The CDR3 loop spans 15 amino acids. DNA of the CDR3: TGTGCCAGCAGGGAACCAGGGGGTGAAGACACTGAAGCTTTCTTT. Translation: CASREPGGEDTEAFF.

The CDR3, as DNA: TGTGCCAGCAGCCACCTCCCCCCGCCCCGCAGGGAAACATCAAACACTGAAGCTTTCTTT. Its protein is CASSHLPPPRRETSNTEAFF. V is TRBV4-2 and J is TRBJ1-1; tentative D call: TRBD1 (5 bases). V lost 3 bases to trimming and J lost 2 bases, with 28 bases between them. The CDR3 contains 20 residues. CDR1 and CDR2 from the germline V gene are LGHNA and YNFKEQ.